What follows describes a single T cell receptor (beta chain). The antigen remains unidentified. A second PCR, run for about 7 to 11 cycles, used a sample-barcoded 5' primer plus a J-beta primer mix. TCRdb fed the 5' RACE reads into MiXCR, producing one record per CDR3 protein. The data contain about 1.8 million distinct CDR3 sequences, 40% to 55% of them singletons. This entry comes from a study of blood T cells in healthy people across ages. Study context: Template switching captured about one barcoded beta molecule per two T cells.

Findings and limits, study-wide: Roughly linear age-related decline in beta diversity appeared, significant by age 40. The study found more naive CD4+ cells and higher diversity in long-lived than aged donors. A conclusive naive versus antigen-experienced comparison was prevented by the unsorted PBMCs.

V was shortened by 3 bases and J by 9 bases, with 12 bases between the two germline ends. This CDR3 region has 12 residues. Germline-derived CDR1 and CDR2 are DFQATT and SNEGSKA (reference sequence). This clonotype was sampled from a woman aged 35 to 49 in good health. The specimen sequenced was blood. The chain joins TRBV20-1 to TRBJ2-4; D is possibly TRBD2 (6 bases). As DNA, the CDR3 is TGCAGTGCTAGTGGGGGGAGCAGCATTCAGTACTTC. Translation gives CSASGGSSIQYF.